Following are 27 T cell receptor beta chains from one sample sequenced in a study of CD8+CD57+ T cells in acquired aplastic anemia. Using genomic DNA as the template, TCR beta VDJ and CDR3 profiling was carried out. TCRdb fed the reads into MiXCR, producing one record per CDR3 protein. This sample has about 150,000 distinct CDR3 sequences, with roughly 50% found just once. Sequencing involved patients with CD8+CD57+ cell expansion previously shown by flow cytometry. Specimen: sorted CD4+, CD8+, or CD8+CD57+ T cells (not recorded which) from PBMCs. The receptors stem from a human donor with aplastic anemia.

By its share, this clonotype is medium-sized. The chain employs TRBV6-1 and TRBJ2-7; weak D call: TRBD1 (7 bases). Per germline, CDR1 MNHNS and CDR2 SASEGT. V was trimmed by 4 bases and J by 2 bases, leaving 12 bases between them. This CDR3 contains 14 residues. This CDR3 reads CASSGGQRAYEQYF. As DNA, the CDR3 is TGTGCCAGCAGTGGGGGACAGCGGGCCTACGAGCAGTACTTC.

The chain employs TRBV3-1 and TRBJ2-2, with 7 bases that match TRBD2. The ends lost 4 bases at V and 7 bases at J; junction bases unmatched: 6. The CDR3 has 14 residues. The germline CDR1 and CDR2 sequences are LGHDT and YNNKEL (reference sequence). In DNA, the CDR3 is TGTGCCAGCAGCCTCGGACTAGTTATCGGGGAGCTGTTTTTT. This gives the protein CASSLGLVIGELFF.

This sequence joins TRBV19 and TRBJ1-2; 7 bases map to TRBD1. Germline CDR1 LNHDA, CDR2 SQIVND (reference sequence). J lost 10 bases, V lost 5 bases, and 7 bases had no gene match. The CDR3 has 12 amino acids. Written as DNA, the CDR3 is TGTGCCAGTAGTGCCCTGGGACAGTTCTACACCTTC. It encodes CASSALGQFYTF.

Many counts were recorded for this clonotype. The J gene is TRBJ2-1, the V gene TRBV11-2; 14 nucleotides match TRBD2. Germline V lookup: CDR1 SGHAT, CDR2 FQNNGV. There are 15 residues in the CDR3. With 6 bases clipped from V and 8 bases from J, the junction kept 6 bases outside the gene matches. The DNA of the CDR3 is TGTGCCAGCAGACGACTAGCGGGAGGGCCCCATGAGCAGTTCTTC. This encodes CASRRLAGGPHEQFF.

This clonotype was observed a few times. The rearrangement uses TRBV5-4 and TRBJ1-4; 7 bases align to TRBD1. Germline V CDR1 and CDR2: SGHNT, YYREEE (reference sequence). The CDR3 totals 16 residues. The junction had 11 bases not matched to a gene; V was cut back by 5 bases and J by 4 bases. The CDR3 DNA reads TGTGCCAGCAGTTCGACAGGGAAGGGGAATAATGAAAAACTGTTTTTT. Translated: CASSSTGKGNNEKLFF. Looking up the rest from reference TRBV5-4 and TRBJ1-4 gives the full variable domain: ETGVTQSPTHLIKTRGQQVTLRCSSQSGHNTVSWYQQALGQGPQFIFQYYREEENGRGNFPPRFSGLQFPNYSSELNVNALELDDSALYLCASSSTGKGNNEKLFFGSGTQLSVL.

The chain has TRBV10-3 and TRBJ1-6; D is uncertain. Trimming stripped 3 bases from V and 10 bases from J, with 13 bases between. The CDR3 contains 14 residues. The germline V gene encodes CDR1 ENHRY and CDR2 SYGVKD. CDR3 protein: CAISDRAEGSPLHF. In DNA, the CDR3 is TGTGCCATCAGTGACCGGGCCGAGGGATCACCCCTCCACTTT.

The rearrangement links TRBV15 to TRBJ1-2; unclear D gene. The CDR3 has 16 amino acids. V lost 1 base and J lost 1, with 13 bases in between. Germline assignment: CDR1 LNHNV and CDR2 YYDKDF (reference sequence). The CDR3 sequence: CATSRVLRTDNYGYTF. The CDR3 DNA reads as TGTGCCACCAGCAGAGTTCTACGGACGGATAACTATGGCTACACCTTC.

This clonotype was detected once. The chain carries TRBV7-9 and TRBJ2-1; 8 nucleotides line up with TRBD2. The junction had 3 bases not matched to a gene; V was cut back by 4 bases and J by 7 bases. The length of the CDR3 is 13 residues. Germline CDR1 and CDR2: SEHNR and FQNEAQ (reference sequence). This CDR3 reads CASSSSGGNEQFF. CDR3 nucleotide sequence: TGTGCCAGCAGCTCATCGGGGGGGAATGAGCAGTTCTTC.

This clonotype was counted ten times or more. This chain joins TRBV19 and TRBJ1-5, with a possible D match to TRBD1 (6 bases). The germline CDR1 and CDR2 sequences are LNHDA and SQIVND (reference sequence). Trimming shortened V by 7 bases and J by 10 bases, and 17 bases separated the two germline ends. This CDR3 is 13 amino acids long. The CDR3 here is CASNVDSNGPQHF. As DNA, the CDR3 is TGTGCCAGTAATGTGGACAGCAATGGACCCCAGCATTTT.

The genes are TRBV29-1 and TRBJ2-5, with D possibly matching TRBD1 (5 bases). CDR3 length: 13 residues. Trimming took 5 bases from V and 0 from J, leaving 10 bases between them. Germline loops: CDR1 SQVTM, CDR2 ANQGSEA. The chain's CDR3 is CSVPQGNQETQYF. CDR3 in DNA: TGCAGCGTTCCCCAGGGAAACCAAGAGACCCAGTACTTC.

The table lists this clonotype with a few counts. This chain joins TRBV10-3 and TRBJ2-1, with 8 bases lining up with TRBD1. Germline lookup yields CDR1 ENHRY and CDR2 SYGVKD. The CDR3 length is 15 residues. The junction had 8 bases not matched to a gene; V was cut back by 6 bases and J by 4 bases. DNA for the CDR3: TGTGCCATCAGGGCTACCGGACAGGGATACAATGAGCAGTTCTTC. Its translation: CAIRATGQGYNEQFF.

This clonotype showed up just a few times. The chain joins TRBV20-1 to TRBJ1-3; D might be TRBD1 (6 bases). The ends were cut back, 4 bases at V and 4 bases at J, with 20 bases in the middle. CDR1 and CDR2 from the germline V gene are DFQATT and SNEGSKA (reference sequence). This CDR3 is 16 amino acids long. In DNA form, the CDR3 reads TGCAGTGCTACAAAAGATAACCGGGACACAGGAAACACCATATATTTT. Its protein product is CSATKDNRDTGNTIYF.

Details on this clonotype: At one boundary the junction diverges from the germline segment, which might be a read error. The chain is built from TRBV2 and TRBJ1-6; maybe TRBD1 (5 bases). This CDR3 comprises 15 residues. CDR1 is SNHLY and CDR2 is FYNNEI in the germline V gene. CDR3 loop: CASQRRGSDNSPLHF. The CDR3 DNA follows: TGTGCCAGCCAAAGGCGGGGGAGCGATAACTCACCCCTCCACTTT.

The table lists this clonotype with a few counts. A read error may produce the germline difference seen at one junction end. This chain joins TRBV5-4 and TRBJ1-3; a weak D match, TRBD1 (5 bases). This CDR3 comprises 15 residues. Germline CDR1 is SGHNT and CDR2 is YYREEE (reference sequence). The CDR3 sequence is CASSSMAGSGNTICF. CDR3 sequence (DNA): TGTGCCAGCAGCTCGATGGCAGGGTCCGGAAACACCATATGTTTT.

The V call is TRBV9, the J call TRBJ2-1; perhaps TRBD2 as D (5 bases). V was clipped by 0 bases and J by 4 bases, with 11 bases between them. This CDR3 spans 15 amino acids. Germline V gene sequence: CDR1 SGDLS, CDR2 YYNGEE. CDR3: CASSVGGGFYNEQFF. Written as DNA, the CDR3 is TGTGCCAGCAGCGTAGGTGGCGGGTTTTACAATGAGCAGTTCTTC.

This clonotype was found many times. The rearrangement joins TRBV4-3 to TRBJ1-4; D is uncertain. Trimming stripped 0 bases from V and 13 bases from J, with 12 bases between. This CDR3 comprises 13 residues. Germline assignment: CDR1 LGHNA and CDR2 YSLEER. In DNA, the CDR3 is TGCGCCAGCAGCCAAGACCGGGGAGGAGTACTGTTTTTT. Translation gives CASSQDRGGVLFF.

This sequence joins TRBV2 and TRBJ2-3, with D possibly called TRBD1 or TRBD2 (5 bases each). This CDR3 has 14 amino acids. Trimming took off 8 bases at V and 1 base at J, with 13 bases between the two ends. Germline V gene lookup returns CDR1 SNHLY and CDR2 FYNNEI. The CDR3 DNA reads as TGTGCCAGCGAAGGGCAGGGAGGCACAGATACGCAGTATTTT. It codes for CASEGQGGTDTQYF.

The V call is TRBV25-1, the J call TRBJ1-2; maybe TRBD1 (6 bases). CDR3 length: 14 amino acids. Between the trimmed V and J ends, which lost 9 bases and 7 bases, there was a span of 21 bases. Germline loops: CDR1 MGHDK, CDR2 SYGVNS. The CDR3 nucleotides are TGTGCCAGTAGACCCTCGAGGGGGGGGGGTGGCTACACCTTC. It encodes CASRPSRGGGGYTF.

V and J are TRBV11-2 and TRBJ2-7; the D gene could be TRBD1 or TRBD2 (5 bases each). CDR3 length equals 16 residues. Germline CDR1 is SGHAT and CDR2 is FQNNGV. V was pared by 0 bases and J by 4 bases, with 16 bases between. The CDR3 spells CASSLDGDGRRYEQYF. The CDR3 DNA follows: TGTGCCAGCAGCTTAGACGGGGACGGGCGGCGATACGAGCAGTACTTC.

Concerning this clonotype: This may be a read error: a much more frequent sequence differs by one nucleotide. The rearrangement joins TRBV5-4 to TRBJ2-1, with 9 nucleotides matching TRBD2. The CDR3 sequence is 15 residues long. In germline, CDR1 is SGHNT, CDR2 YYREEE (reference sequence). The CDR3 spells CAGSLKRGVYNEQFF. The CDR3 DNA is TGTGCCGGCAGCTTGAAGCGGGGGGTCTACAATGAGCAGTTCTTC.

V is TRBV9 and J is TRBJ1-3; D remains unclear. V gave up 4 bases and J gave up 4 bases, with 9 bases separating them. This CDR3 has 13 residues. CDR1 is SGDLS and CDR2 is YYNGEE in the germline V gene. The CDR3 DNA follows: TGTGCCAGCAGCCAGTCATCAGGAAACACCATATATTTT. Its protein is CASSQSSGNTIYF.

The J gene is TRBJ2-1, the V gene TRBV6-1; maybe TRBD2 (5 bases). The CDR3 length is 13 residues. Germline-derived CDR1 and CDR2 are MNHNS and SASEGT. V was pared by 1 base and J by 5 bases, with 6 bases between. CDR3 bases: TGTGCCAGCAGTGAAGTGAGGGACAATGAGCAGTTCTTC. Translating it yields CASSEVRDNEQFF.

The chain employs TRBV24-1 and TRBJ1-1; D unresolved. This CDR3 region has 16 residues. Germline V lookup: CDR1 KGHDR, CDR2 SFDVKD. Trimming took 11 bases from V and 0 from J, leaving 21 bases between them. The CDR3 nucleotides read TGTGCCAGCAGCCTTGGGCGAGCTGGCGTGAACACTGAAGCTTTCTTT. Its protein is CASSLGRAGVNTEAFF.

V gene TRBV6-1 combines with J gene TRBJ1-1; no reliable D call. CDR1 is MNHNS and CDR2 is SASEGT in the germline V gene. This CDR3 spans 13 amino acids. The germline V and J ends were trimmed by 7 bases and 3 bases, with 12 bases remaining between them. DNA for the CDR3: TGTGCCAGCACCGGCGATTGGGACACTGAAGCTTTCTTT. It translates to CASTGDWDTEAFF.

This chain connects TRBV20-1 to TRBJ2-1; D is possibly TRBD1 or TRBD2 (5 bases each). Germline loops: CDR1 DFQATT, CDR2 SNEGSKA (reference sequence). The germline V and J ends were trimmed by 3 bases and 7 bases, with 10 bases remaining between them. The CDR3 consists of 12 residues. The CDR3 region has the DNA TGCAGTGCTAGGGGGGATCCGAATGAGCAGTTCTTC. This gives the protein CSARGDPNEQFF.

This clonotype was observed a handful of times. It may be a read error: a sequence one base away is much more abundant. The chain links TRBV7-2 to TRBJ2-3, with no clear D. This CDR3 region has 12 residues. Germline CDR1 and CDR2: SGHTA and FQGNSA. CDR3 DNA sequence: TGTGCCAGCAACTTACCCATGGATACGCAGTATTTT. Encoded protein: CASNLPMDTQYF.

The table lists this clonotype with a count of one. This chain joins TRBV4-1 and TRBJ1-3, with D possibly matching TRBD1 (6 bases). Germline CDR1 is MGHRA and CDR2 is YSYEKL. The ends were cut back, 1 base at V and 0 bases at J, with 16 bases in the middle. This CDR3 is built from 18 residues. The CDR3 bases are TGCGCCAGCAGCCAAGTTGCCGGACAGACTGTCTCTGGAAACACCATATATTTT. Translation gives CASSQVAGQTVSGNTIYF.